These T cell receptor beta chains were read from a single sample in a study of OX40 agonist ivuxolimab in advanced cancers. The protocol was immunoSEQ multiplex PCR, while the TCRdb copy is restricted to in-frame clones and leaves out a portion. The data show tens of thousands of clones, with 88% seen just once and around 10% held by the top ten. Here the sequenced sample was CD4+ or CD8+ T cells sorted from blood, taken in a trial of the OX40 agonist ivuxolimab. The receptor source for this set is an adult with an advanced solid tumor such as melanoma, head and neck, liver or kidney cancer. Both conserved end residues are part of each CDR3. Each record gives: V gene, J gene, CDR3 length, D gene, CDR3 protein. D genes are given only for firm matches.

v_gene: TRBV9; j_gene: TRBJ2-3; len: 15; d_gene: TRBD2; CDR3aa: CASSVAGRALDTQYF
v_gene: TRBV27; j_gene: TRBJ1-3; len: 13; d_gene: NA; CDR3aa: CASSFSGGNTIYF
v_gene: TRBV7-3; j_gene: TRBJ2-1; len: 18; d_gene: TRBD2; CDR3aa: CASSFPPLTSGSQDEQFF
v_gene: TRBV9; j_gene: TRBJ2-1; len: 15; d_gene: TRBD2; CDR3aa: CASSAGTSAGNEQFF
v_gene: TRBV19; j_gene: TRBJ1-5; len: 14; d_gene: NA; CDR3aa: CASSIWANNQPQHF
v_gene: TRBV7-7; j_gene: TRBJ1-1; len: 13; d_gene: NA; CDR3aa: CASSPDGNTEAFF
v_gene: TRBV28; j_gene: TRBJ1-2; len: 14; d_gene: TRBD1; CDR3aa: CASSQEYDRDGYTF
v_gene: TRBV9; j_gene: TRBJ2-1; len: 15; d_gene: NA; CDR3aa: CASSVEDSTYNEQFF
v_gene: TRBV2; j_gene: TRBJ2-3; len: 15; d_gene: TRBD2; CDR3aa: CASSEWTSVTDTQYF
v_gene: TRBV5-8; j_gene: TRBJ2-5; len: 13; d_gene: NA; CDR3aa: CASSLQGEETQYF
v_gene: TRBV10-3; j_gene: TRBJ1-5; len: 15; d_gene: NA; CDR3aa: CAISESQGGDQPQHF